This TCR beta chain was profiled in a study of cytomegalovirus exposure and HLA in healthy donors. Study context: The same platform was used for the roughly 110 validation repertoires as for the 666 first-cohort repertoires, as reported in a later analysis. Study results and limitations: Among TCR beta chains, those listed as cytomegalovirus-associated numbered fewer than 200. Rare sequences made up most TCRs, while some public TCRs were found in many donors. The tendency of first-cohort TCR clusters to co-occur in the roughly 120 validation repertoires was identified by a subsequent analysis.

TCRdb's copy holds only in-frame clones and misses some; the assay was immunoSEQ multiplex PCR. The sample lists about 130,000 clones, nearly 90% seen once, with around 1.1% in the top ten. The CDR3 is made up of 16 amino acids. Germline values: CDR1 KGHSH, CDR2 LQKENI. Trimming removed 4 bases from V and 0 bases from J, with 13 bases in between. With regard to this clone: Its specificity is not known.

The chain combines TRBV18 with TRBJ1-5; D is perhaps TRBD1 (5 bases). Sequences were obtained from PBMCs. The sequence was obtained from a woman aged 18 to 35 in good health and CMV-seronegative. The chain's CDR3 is CASSRANRFSNQPQHF. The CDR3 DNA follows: TGTGCCAGCTCACGCGCTAACAGGTTTAGCAATCAGCCCCAGCATTTT.